A selection of T cell receptor beta chains follows, all from one sample in a study of cytomegalovirus exposure and HLA in healthy donors. The assay was immunoSEQ multiplex PCR, and TCRdb's table has in-frame clones only and misses some. The table records some 91,000 clones, more than 75% of them present only once. The sample comprised PBMCs. The receptors here all came from a woman aged 55-70 years in good health and CMV-seronegative. The CDR3 runs from the conserved cysteine through the conserved F or W. D genes are given only for firm matches. Only part of the rows carry a size: once, few, many, or a class if the clone is expanded.

J | size | V | D | DNA | CDR3
TRBJ1-1 | - | TRBV7-9 | - | TGTTCCAGCAGCTTGGAGGCCAGGAACACTGAAGCTTTCTTT | CSSSLEARNTEAFF
TRBJ2-7 | - | TRBV2 | TRBD2 | TGTGCCAGCTGCCCTTTTATTGCGGTAGCGGGAGGAAACATCTACGAGCAGTACTTC | CASCPFIAVAGGNIYEQYF
TRBJ1-1 | - | TRBV7-2 | - | TGTGCCAGCAGCCGAGACAGCTTGAACACTGAAGCTTTCTTT | CASSRDSLNTEAFF
TRBJ1-5 | - | TRBV9 | - | TGTGCCAGCAGCGTAGGCGAGCGGCAGCCCCAGCATTTT | CASSVGERQPQHF
TRBJ2-5 | - | TRBV27 | - | TGTGCCAGCAGACCCGCAGGGGGGCCGGAGACCCAGTACTTC | CASRPAGGPETQYF
TRBJ2-7 | - | TRBV4-3 | - | TGCGCCAGCAGCCAATTCTTTGGACAGACCTACGAGCAGTACTTC | CASSQFFGQTYEQYF
TRBJ1-1 | - | TRBV5-1 | - | TGCGCCAGCAGCTTGGGACCCGGAGGGACTGAAGCTTTCTTT | CASSLGPGGTEAFF
TRBJ2-2 | - | TRBV7-6 | - | TGTGCCAGCAGCGGCAGGGGTAGAACCGGGGAGCTGTTTTTT | CASSGRGRTGELFF
TRBJ1-4 | - | TRBV9 | - | TGTGCCAGCAGCGCTTCACATGTTGAAAAACTGTTTTTT | CASSASHVEKLFF
TRBJ2-3 | - | TRBV10-3 | TRBD2 | TGTGCCATCAGTGACCGGGACTACACAGATACGCAGTATTTT | CAISDRDYTDTQYF
TRBJ2-5 | - | TRBV7-2 | TRBD2 | TGTGCCAGCAGCTTAGCCGGGGGGTACCAAGAGACCCAGTACTTC | CASSLAGGYQETQYF
TRBJ1-1 | - | TRBV7-2 | - | TGTGCCAGCAGCCCCAAGGGCACGGGAGTGAACACTGAAGCTTTCTTT | CASSPKGTGVNTEAFF
TRBJ2-7 | - | TRBV5-6 | - | TGTGCCAGCAGCTTTGGAGTCGAGCAGTACTTC | CASSFGVEQYF
TRBJ2-6 | few | TRBV7-2 | - | TGTGCCAGCAGCTTAGGAAGCAGGGCTGGGGCCAACGTCCTGACTTTC | CASSLGSRAGANVLTF
TRBJ1-1 | - | TRBV4-3 | TRBD1 | TGCGCCAGCAGCCGAAACAGGGGGAACACTGAAGCTTTCTTT | CASSRNRGNTEAFF
TRBJ2-7 | - | TRBV15 | - | TGTGCCACCAGCAGAGATCTGGGCCCCTACGAGCAGTACTTC | CATSRDLGPYEQYF
TRBJ2-1 | - | TRBV5-6 | - | TGTGCCAGCAGCGGAGTCGGCAATGAGCAGTTCTTC | CASSGVGNEQFF
TRBJ2-1 | - | TRBV15 | - | TGTGCCACCAGCAGAGGGACTAACAATGAGCAGTTCTTC | CATSRGTNNEQFF
TRBJ2-7 | - | TRBV27 | TRBD1 | TGTGCCAGCAGTTCCTGGGACAGGGGTCGGCCCGAGCAGTACTTC | CASSSWDRGRPEQYF
TRBJ2-7 | - | TRBV27 | - | TGTGCCAGCAGTTTCAGGGCCTCCTACGAGCAGTACTTC | CASSFRASYEQYF
TRBJ1-2 | - | TRBV19 | - | TGTGCCAGTACTTTTGGGGGGAGCTCCTATGGCTACACCTTC | CASTFGGSSYGYTF
TRBJ1-2 | once | TRBV2 | - | TGTGCCAGCAGTCCAGACTGGAACTATGGCTACACCTTC | CASSPDWNYGYTF